This T cell receptor beta chain was observed in a study of shared clonotypes between healthy human individuals. Assay: immunoSEQ multiplex PCR; the TCRdb copy retains only in-frame clones and omits some. Here the sample spans 2 million to 2.5 million clones, about 90% being singletons. The count of this clone is one. Germline V gives CDR1 SGHRS, CDR2 YFSETQ. The CDR3 has 13 amino acids. The germline V and J ends were trimmed by 4 bases and 8 bases, with 12 bases remaining between them. The sample consisted of naive CD4+ T cells from PBMCs. Subset of the sample: CD45RA+ positively selected. The chain uses TRBV5-1 and TRBJ1-4; D remains unclear. This TCR was sampled from a man aged 18 to 30 in good health. Some clones in this sample may be carry-over from other donors' samples. The chain's CDR3 is CASSPPGVEKLFF. CDR3 nucleotides: TGCGCCAGCAGCCCCCCCGGGGTGGAAAAACTGTTTTTT.